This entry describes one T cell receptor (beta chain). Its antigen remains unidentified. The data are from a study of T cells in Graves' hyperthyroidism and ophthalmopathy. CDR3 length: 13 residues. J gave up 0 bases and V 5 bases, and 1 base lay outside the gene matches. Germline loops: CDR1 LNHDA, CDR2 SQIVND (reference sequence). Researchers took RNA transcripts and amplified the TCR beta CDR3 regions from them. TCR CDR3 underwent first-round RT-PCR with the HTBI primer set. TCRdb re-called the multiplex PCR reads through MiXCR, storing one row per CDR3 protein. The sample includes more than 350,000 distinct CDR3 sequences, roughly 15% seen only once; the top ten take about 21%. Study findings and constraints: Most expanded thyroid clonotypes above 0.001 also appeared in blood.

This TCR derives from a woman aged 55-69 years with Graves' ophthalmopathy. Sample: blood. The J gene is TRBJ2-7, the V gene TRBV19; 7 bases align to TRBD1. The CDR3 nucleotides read TGTGCCAGTAGTCGACAGGGCTCCTACGAGCAGTACTTC. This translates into CASSRQGSYEQYF.